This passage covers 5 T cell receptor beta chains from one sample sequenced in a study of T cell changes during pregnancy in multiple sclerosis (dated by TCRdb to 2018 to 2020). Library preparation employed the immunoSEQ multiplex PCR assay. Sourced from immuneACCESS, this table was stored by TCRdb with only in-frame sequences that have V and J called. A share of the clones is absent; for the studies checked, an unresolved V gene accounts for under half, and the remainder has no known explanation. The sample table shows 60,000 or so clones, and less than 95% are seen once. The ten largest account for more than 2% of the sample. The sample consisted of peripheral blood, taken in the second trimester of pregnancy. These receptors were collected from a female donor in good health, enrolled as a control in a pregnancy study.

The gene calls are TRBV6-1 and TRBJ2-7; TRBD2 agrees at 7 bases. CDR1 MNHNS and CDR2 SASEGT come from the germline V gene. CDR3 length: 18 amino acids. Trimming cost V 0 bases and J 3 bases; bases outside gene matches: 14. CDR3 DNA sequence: TGTGCCAGCAGTGAAGCGGGGTTGGGGGAGCGGGGCCTCTACGAGCAGTACTTC. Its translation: CASSEAGLGERGLYEQYF.

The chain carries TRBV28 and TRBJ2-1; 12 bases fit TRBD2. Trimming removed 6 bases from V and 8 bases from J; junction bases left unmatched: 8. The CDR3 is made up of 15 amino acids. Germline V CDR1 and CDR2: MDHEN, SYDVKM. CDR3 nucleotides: TGTGCCAGCAGGACGACTAGCGGGAGAAGCGATGAGCAGTTCTTC. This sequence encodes CASRTTSGRSDEQFF.

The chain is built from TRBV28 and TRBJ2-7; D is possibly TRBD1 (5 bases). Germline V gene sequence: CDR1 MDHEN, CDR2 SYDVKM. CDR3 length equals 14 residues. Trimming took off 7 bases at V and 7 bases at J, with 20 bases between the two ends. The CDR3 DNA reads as TGTGCCAGCAACCCCGTTCTGACAGTTGGGGAGCAGTACTTC. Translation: CASNPVLTVGEQYF.

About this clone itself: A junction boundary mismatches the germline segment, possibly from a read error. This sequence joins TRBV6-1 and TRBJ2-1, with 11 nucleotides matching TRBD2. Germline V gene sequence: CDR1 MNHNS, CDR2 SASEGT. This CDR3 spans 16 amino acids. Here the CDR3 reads CASSEFSGGAYDEQFF. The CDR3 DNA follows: TGTGCCAGCAGTGAATTTAGCGGGGGGGCCTACGATGAGCAGTTCTTC.

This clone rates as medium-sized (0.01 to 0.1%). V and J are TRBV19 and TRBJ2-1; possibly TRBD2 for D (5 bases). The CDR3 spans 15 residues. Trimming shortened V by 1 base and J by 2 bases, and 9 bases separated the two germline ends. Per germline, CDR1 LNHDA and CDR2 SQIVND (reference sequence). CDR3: CASSIGGEPYNEQFF. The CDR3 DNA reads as TGTGCCAGTAGTATAGGGGGAGAACCCTACAATGAGCAGTTCTTC.